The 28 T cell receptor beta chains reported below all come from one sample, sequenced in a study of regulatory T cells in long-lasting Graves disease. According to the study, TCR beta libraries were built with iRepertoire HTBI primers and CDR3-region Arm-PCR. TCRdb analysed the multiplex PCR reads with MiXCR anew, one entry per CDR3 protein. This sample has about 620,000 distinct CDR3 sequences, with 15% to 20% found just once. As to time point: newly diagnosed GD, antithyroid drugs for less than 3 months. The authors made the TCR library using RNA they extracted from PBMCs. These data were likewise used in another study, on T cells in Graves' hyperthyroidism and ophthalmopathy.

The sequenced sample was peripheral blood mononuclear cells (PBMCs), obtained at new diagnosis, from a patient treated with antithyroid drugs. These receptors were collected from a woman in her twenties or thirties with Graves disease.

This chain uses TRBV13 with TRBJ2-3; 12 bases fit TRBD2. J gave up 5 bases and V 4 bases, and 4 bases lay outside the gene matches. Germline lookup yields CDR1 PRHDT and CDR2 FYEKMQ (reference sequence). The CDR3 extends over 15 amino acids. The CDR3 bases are TGTGCCAGCAGCTCCCGGGGACTAGCGGGAGATACGCAGTATTTT. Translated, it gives CASSSRGLAGDTQYF.

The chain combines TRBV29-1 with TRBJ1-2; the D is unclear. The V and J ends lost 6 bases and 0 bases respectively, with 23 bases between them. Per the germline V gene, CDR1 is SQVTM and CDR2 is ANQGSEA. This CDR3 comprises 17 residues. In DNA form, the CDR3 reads TGCAGCGTCGGGGAAGAGGGCCGACTATCACCTAACTATGGCTACACCTTC. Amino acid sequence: CSVGEEGRLSPNYGYTF. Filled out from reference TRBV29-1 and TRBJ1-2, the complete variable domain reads SAVISQKPSRDICQRGTSLTIQCQVDSQVTMMFWYRQQPGQSLTLIATANQGSEATYESGFVIDKFPISRPNLTFSTLTVSNMSPEDSSIYLCSVGEEGRLSPNYGYTFGSGTRLTVV.

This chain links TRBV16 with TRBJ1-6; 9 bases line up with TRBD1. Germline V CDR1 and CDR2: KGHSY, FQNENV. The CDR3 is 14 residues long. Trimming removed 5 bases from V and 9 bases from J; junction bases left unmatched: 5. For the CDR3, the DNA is TGTGCCAGCAGCTTCCCGGGACAGGGTTCACCCCTCCACTTT. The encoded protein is CASSFPGQGSPLHF.

CDR3 bases: TGTGCCAGCAGCGCTTTACAGGGATACAATGAGCAGTTCTTC. Translating gives CASSALQGYNEQFF. This chain uses TRBV3-1 with TRBJ2-1; a possible D gene is TRBD1 (6 bases). Looked up from germline, CDR1 is LGHDT and CDR2 is YNNKEL (reference sequence). The CDR3 length is 14 residues. Trimming stripped 5 bases from V and 4 bases from J, with 12 bases between.

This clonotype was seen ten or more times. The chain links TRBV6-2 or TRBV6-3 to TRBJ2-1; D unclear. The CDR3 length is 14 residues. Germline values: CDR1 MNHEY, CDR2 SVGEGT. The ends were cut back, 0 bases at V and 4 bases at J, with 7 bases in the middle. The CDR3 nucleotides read TGTGCCAGCAGTTACTCGAGCCCATACAATGAGCAGTTCTTC. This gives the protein CASSYSSPYNEQFF.

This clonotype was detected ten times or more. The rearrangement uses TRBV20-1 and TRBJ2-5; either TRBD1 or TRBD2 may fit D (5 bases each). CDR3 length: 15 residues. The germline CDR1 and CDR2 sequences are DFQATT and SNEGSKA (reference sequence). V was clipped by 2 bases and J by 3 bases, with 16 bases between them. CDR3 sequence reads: CSARRSEGTKETQYF. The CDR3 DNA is TGCAGTGCTAGACGCTCCGAAGGGACGAAAGAGACCCAGTACTTC.

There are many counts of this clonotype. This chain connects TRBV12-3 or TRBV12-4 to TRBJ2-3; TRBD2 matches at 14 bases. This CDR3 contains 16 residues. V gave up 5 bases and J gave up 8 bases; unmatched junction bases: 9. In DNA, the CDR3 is TGTGCCAGCAGTATGGGACTAGCGGGAGTCTCAAGTACGCAGTATTTT. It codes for CASSMGLAGVSSTQYF.

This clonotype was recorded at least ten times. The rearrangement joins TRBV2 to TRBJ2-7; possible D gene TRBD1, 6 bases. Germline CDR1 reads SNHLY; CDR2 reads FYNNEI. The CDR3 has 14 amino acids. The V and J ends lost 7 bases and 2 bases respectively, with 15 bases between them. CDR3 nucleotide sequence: TGTGCCAGCACGCAAGACAGGAGCCCCTACGAGCAGTACTTC. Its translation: CASTQDRSPYEQYF.

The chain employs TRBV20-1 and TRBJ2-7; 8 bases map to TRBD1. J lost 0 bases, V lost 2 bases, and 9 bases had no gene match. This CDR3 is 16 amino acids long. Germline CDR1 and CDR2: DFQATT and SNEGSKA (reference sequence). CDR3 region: CSARPRGPLNSYEQYF. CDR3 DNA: TGCAGTGCTAGACCCAGGGGGCCACTGAACTCCTACGAGCAGTACTTC.

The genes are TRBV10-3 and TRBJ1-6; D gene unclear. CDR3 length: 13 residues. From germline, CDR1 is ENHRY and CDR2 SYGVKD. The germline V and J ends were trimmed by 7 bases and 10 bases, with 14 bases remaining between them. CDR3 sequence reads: CAITSAWASPLHF. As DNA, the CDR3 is TGTGCCATCACTTCCGCCTGGGCCTCACCCCTCCACTTT.

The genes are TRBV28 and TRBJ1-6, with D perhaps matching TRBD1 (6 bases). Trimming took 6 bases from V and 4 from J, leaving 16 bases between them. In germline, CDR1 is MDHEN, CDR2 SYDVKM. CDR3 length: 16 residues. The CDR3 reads CASSTTGFSYNSPLHF. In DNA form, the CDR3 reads TGTGCCAGCAGCACTACAGGGTTTTCATATAATTCACCCCTCCACTTT.

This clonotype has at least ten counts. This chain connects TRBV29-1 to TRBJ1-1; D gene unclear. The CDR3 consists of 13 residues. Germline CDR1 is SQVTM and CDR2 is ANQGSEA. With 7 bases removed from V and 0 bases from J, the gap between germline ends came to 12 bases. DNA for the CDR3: TGCAGCGCCCGGGCGGGTATGAACACTGAAGCTTTCTTT. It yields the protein CSARAGMNTEAFF.

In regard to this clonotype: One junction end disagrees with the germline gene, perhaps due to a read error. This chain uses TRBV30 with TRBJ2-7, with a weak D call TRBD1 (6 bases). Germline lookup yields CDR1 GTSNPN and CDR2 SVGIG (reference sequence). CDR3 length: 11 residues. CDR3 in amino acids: CAWRYRDEQCF. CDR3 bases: TGTGCCTGGAGGTACAGGGACGAGCAGTGCTTC.

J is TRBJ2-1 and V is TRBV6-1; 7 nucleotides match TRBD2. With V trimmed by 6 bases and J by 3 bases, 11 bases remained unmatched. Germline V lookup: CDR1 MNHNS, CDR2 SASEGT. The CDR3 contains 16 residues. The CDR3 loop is CASRRVRLADYNEQFF. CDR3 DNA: TGTGCCAGCAGACGAGTGAGACTAGCAGACTACAATGAGCAGTTCTTC.

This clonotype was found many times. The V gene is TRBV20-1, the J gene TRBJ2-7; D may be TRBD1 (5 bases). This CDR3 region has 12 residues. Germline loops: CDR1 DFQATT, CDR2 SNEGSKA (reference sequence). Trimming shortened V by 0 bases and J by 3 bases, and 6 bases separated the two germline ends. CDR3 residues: CSAREQGYEQYF. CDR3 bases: TGCAGTGCTAGAGAGCAGGGCTACGAGCAGTACTTC.

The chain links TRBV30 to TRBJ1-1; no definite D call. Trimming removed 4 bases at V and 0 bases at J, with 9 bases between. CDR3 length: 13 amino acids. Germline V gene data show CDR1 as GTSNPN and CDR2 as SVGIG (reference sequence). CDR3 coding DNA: TGTGCCTGGAATTCCGGACTGAACACTGAAGCTTTCTTT. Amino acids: CAWNSGLNTEAFF.

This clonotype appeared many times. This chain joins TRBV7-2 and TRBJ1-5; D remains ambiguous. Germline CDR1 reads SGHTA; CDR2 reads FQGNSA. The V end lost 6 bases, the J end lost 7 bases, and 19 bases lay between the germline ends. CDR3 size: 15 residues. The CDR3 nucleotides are TGTGCCAGCAGTTTAACCACAACGGGGAGACAGCCCCAGCATTTT. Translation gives CASSLTTTGRQPQHF.

The CDR3 DNA reads TGTGCCAGCAGCCAAGGGCGGGACAGGCGGAATTCACCCCTCCACTTT. This translates into CASSQGRDRRNSPLHF. V is TRBV11-2 and J is TRBJ1-6; 8 nucleotides align to TRBD1. Germline CDR1 reads SGHAT; CDR2 reads FQNNGV. Trimming removed 5 bases from V and 7 bases from J; junction bases left unmatched: 10. The CDR3 contains 16 residues.

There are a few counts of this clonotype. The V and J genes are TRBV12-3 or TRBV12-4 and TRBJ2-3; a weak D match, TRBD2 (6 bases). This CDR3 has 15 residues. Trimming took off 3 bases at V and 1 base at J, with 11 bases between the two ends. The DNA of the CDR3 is TGTGCCAGCAGTTTCGTCGGAGGGGGCACAGATACGCAGTATTTT. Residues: CASSFVGGGTDTQYF.

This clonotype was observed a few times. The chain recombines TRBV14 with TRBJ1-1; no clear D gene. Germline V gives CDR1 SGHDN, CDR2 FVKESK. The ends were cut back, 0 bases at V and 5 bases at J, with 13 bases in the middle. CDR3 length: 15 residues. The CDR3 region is CASSQDWVRGTEAFF. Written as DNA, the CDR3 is TGTGCCAGCAGCCAAGACTGGGTACGAGGTACTGAAGCTTTCTTT.

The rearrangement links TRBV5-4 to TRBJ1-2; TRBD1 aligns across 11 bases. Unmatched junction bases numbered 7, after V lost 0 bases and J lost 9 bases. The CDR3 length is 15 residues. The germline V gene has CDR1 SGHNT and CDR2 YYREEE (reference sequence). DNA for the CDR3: TGTGCCAGCAGCTTGGAGGGACAGGGGGAGAAAAGCTACACCTTC. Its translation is CASSLEGQGEKSYTF. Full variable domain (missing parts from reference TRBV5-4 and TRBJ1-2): ETGVTQSPTHLIKTRGQQVTLRCSSQSGHNTVSWYQQALGQGPQFIFQYYREEENGRGNFPPRFSGLQFPNYSSELNVNALELDDSALYLCASSLEGQGEKSYTFGSGTRLTVV.

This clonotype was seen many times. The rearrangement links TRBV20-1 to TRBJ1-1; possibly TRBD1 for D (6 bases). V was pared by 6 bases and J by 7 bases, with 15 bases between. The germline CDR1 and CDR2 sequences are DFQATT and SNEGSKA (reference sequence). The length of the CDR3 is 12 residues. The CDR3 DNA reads TGCAGTGCCTCAGATAACAGGGATGAAGCTTTCTTT. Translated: CSASDNRDEAFF.

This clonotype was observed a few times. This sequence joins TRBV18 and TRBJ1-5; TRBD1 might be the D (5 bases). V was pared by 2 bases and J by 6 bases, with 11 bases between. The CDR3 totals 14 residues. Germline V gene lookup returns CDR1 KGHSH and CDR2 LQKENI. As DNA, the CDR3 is TGTGCCAGCTCACCAACCCCAGGGTCTCAGCCCCAGCATTTT. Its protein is CASSPTPGSQPQHF. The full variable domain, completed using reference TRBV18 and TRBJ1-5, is NAGVMQNPRHLVRRRGQEARLRCSPMKGHSHVYWYRQLPEEGLKFMVYLQKENIIDESGMPKERFSAEFPKEGPSILRIQQVVRGDSAAYFCASSPTPGSQPQHFGDGTRLSIL.

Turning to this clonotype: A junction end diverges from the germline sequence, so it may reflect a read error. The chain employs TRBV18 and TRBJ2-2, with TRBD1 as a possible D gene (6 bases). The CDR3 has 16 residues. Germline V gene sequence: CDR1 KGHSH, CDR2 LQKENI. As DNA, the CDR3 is TGTGCCAGCTCCCCACGGGACACCACGAACACCGGGGAGCTGTTTTTT. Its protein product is CASSPRDTTNTGELFF.

The CDR3 protein is CATGPSVINYGYTF. For the CDR3, the DNA is TGTGCCACCGGTCCAAGTGTAATAAACTATGGCTACACCTTC. This chain uses TRBV24-1 with TRBJ1-2; D unclear. CDR3 length: 14 amino acids. Trimming shortened V by 9 bases and J by 2 bases, and 15 bases separated the two germline ends. CDR1 and CDR2 from the germline V gene are KGHDR and SFDVKD.

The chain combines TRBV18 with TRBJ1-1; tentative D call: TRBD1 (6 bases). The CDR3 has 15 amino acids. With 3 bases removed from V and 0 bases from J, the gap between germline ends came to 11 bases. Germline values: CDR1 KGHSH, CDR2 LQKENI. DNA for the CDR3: TGTGCCAGCTCACCTCCACAGGGTATGAACACTGAAGCTTTCTTT. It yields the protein CASSPPQGMNTEAFF.

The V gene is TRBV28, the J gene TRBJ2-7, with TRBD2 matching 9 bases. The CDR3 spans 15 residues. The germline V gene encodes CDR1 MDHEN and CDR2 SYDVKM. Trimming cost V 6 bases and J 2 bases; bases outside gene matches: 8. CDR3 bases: TGTGCCAGCAGAGTTTCGGGGACTAGCCCCTACGAGCAGTACTTC. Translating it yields CASRVSGTSPYEQYF.

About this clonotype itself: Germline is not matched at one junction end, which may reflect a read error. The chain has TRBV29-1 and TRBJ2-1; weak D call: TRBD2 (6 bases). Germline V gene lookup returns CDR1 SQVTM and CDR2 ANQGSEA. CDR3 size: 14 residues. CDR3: CSVELLGGINDQFF. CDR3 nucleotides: TGCAGCGTTGAACTGCTGGGAGGTATCAATGATCAGTTCTTC.